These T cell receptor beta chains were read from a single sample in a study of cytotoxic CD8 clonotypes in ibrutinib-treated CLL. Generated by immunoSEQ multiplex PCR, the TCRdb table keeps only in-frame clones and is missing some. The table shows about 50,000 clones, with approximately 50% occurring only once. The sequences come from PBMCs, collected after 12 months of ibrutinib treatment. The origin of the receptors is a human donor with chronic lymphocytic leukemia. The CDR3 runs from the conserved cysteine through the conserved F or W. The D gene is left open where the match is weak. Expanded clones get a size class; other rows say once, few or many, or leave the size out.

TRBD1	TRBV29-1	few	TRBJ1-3	CSAQPSSGTGGSGNTIYF	TGCAGCGCTCAGCCCAGCTCCGGGACAGGTGGCTCTGGAAACACCATATATTTT
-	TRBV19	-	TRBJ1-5	CASSAGYSNQPQHF	TGTGCCAGTAGTGCCGGGTATAGCAATCAGCCCCAGCATTTT
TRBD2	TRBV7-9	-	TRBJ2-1	CASSPASGSYNEQFF	TGTGCCAGCAGCCCCGCTAGCGGATCCTACAATGAGCAGTTCTTC
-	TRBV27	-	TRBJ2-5	CASRAYIIGETQYF	TGTGCCAGCAGGGCTTATATCATCGGAGAGACCCAGTACTTC
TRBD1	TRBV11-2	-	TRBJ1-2	CASSLDLTGGNYGYTF	TGTGCCAGCAGCTTAGATCTGACAGGGGGCAACTATGGCTACACCTTC
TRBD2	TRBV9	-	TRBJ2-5	CASSVDVTSERKTQYF	TGTGCCAGCAGCGTAGATGTGACTAGCGAGAGGAAGACCCAGTACTTC
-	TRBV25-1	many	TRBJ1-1	CASSEYLNTEAFF	TGTGCCAGTTCTGAGTACTTGAACACTGAAGCTTTCTTT
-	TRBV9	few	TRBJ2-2	CASSEVGTLSTGELFF	TGTGCCAGCAGCGAGGTGGGGACCCTTTCCACCGGGGAGCTGTTTTTT
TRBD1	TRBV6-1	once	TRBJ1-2	CASRFDRVRDGYTF	TGTGCCAGCAGATTCGACAGGGTGAGGGACGGCTACACCTTC
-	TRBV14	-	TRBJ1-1	CASSQGTEAFF	TGTGCCAGCAGCCAGGGCACTGAAGCTTTCTTT
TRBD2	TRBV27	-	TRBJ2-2	CASSLTSGSQTGELFF	TGTGCCAGCAGTCTGACTAGCGGGAGCCAAACCGGGGAGCTGTTTTTT
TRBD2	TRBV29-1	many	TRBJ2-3	CSVEDRASGRRGDTQYF	TGCAGCGTTGAAGATCGTGCTAGCGGGAGGAGGGGGGATACGCAGTATTTT
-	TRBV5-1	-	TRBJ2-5	CASSSGLAGRGATQETQYF	-
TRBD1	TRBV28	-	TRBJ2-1	CASRRIPGQGADEQFF	TGTGCCAGCAGAAGGATTCCGGGACAGGGGGCCGATGAGCAGTTCTTC
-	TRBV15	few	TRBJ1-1	CATSRGAGKGTEAFF	TGTGCCACCAGCAGAGGGGCAGGGAAGGGCACTGAAGCTTTCTTT
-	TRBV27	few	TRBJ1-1	CASSLTANTEAFF	TGTGCCAGCAGCCTAACAGCTAACACTGAAGCTTTCTTT
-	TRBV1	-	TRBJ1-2	CTAAKLTGTGLYGYTF	TGCACTGCCGCAAAGCTGACCGGGACAGGGCTCTATGGCTACACCTTC
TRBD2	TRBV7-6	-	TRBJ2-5	CASSSGLAGETQYF	TGTGCCAGCAGCTCGGGACTAGCAGGAGAGACCCAGTACTTC
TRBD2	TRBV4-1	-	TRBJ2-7	CASSQGAGLAGGAYEQYF	TGCGCCAGCAGCCAAGGCGCCGGACTAGCGGGAGGAGCCTACGAGCAGTACTTC
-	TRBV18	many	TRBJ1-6	CASSPAGPGGNSPLHF	TGTGCCAGCTCACCCGCCGGGCCCGGAGGGAATTCACCCCTCCACTTT
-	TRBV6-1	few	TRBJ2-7	CASSLDKATYEQYF	TGTGCCAGCAGCTTAGACAAGGCCACCTACGAGCAGTACTTC
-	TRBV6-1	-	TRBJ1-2	CASSEVGYGYTF	TGTGCCAGCAGTGAGGTTGGGTATGGCTACACCTTC
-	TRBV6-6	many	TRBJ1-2	CASGGDIGGYTF	TGTGCCAGCGGTGGGGATATAGGTGGCTACACCTTC
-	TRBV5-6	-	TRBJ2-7	CASSGGTDLEQYF	TGTGCCAGCAGCGGGGGAACCGATTTGGAGCAGTACTTC
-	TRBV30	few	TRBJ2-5	CAWSPQPGLLMETQYF	TGTGCCTGGAGCCCTCAACCGGGCCTACTCATGGAGACCCAGTACTTC
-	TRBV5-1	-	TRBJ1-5	CASSLGVRDNQPQHF	TGCGCCAGCAGCTTGGGGGTTAGGGACAATCAGCCCCAGCATTTT
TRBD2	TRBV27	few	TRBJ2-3	CASSLGSAASGSPITDTQYF	TGTGCCAGCAGTTTAGGATCGGCGGCTAGCGGGAGCCCCATCACAGATACGCAGTATTTT
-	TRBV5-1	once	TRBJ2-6	CASSYPRGSGANVLTF	TGCGCCAGCAGTTACCCTAGGGGCTCTGGGGCCAACGTCCTGACTTTC
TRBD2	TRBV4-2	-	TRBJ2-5	CASSQGGGPGETQYF	TGTGCCAGCAGCCAAGGGGGGGGTCCAGGAGAGACCCAGTACTTC
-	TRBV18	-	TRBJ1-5	CASSPGENQPQHF	TGTGCCAGCTCACCCGGCGAGAATCAGCCCCAGCATTTT
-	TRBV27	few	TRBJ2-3	CASKLAVSTDTQYF	TGTGCCAGCAAATTGGCGGTAAGCACAGATACGCAGTATTTT
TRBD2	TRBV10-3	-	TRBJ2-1	CAISEGTSGNNEQFF	TGTGCCATCAGTGAAGGGACTAGCGGGAACAATGAGCAGTTCTTC
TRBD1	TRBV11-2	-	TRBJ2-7	CASSSGQGTFYEQYF	TGTGCCAGCAGCTCAGGACAGGGGACATTCTACGAGCAGTACTTC
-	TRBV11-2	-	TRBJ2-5	CASSSEGGETQYF	TGTGCCAGCAGCTCCGAGGGGGGAGAGACCCAGTACTTC
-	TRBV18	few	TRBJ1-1	CASSPGSGTEAFF	TGTGCCAGCTCACCAGGGTCGGGCACTGAAGCTTTCTTT
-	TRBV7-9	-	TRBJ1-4	CASSLAKVGEKLFF	TGTGCCAGCAGCTTAGCGAAAGTAGGAGAAAAACTGTTTTTT
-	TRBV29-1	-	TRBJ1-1	CSVETREGLQAFF	TGCAGCGTTGAAACTCGGGAAGGCCTCCAGGCTTTCTTT
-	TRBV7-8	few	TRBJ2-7	CASMTTYEQYF	TGTGCCAGCATGACTACCTACGAGCAGTACTTC
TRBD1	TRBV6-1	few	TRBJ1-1	CASSGTANTEAFF	TGTGCCAGCAGCGGGACAGCGAACACTGAAGCTTTCTTT
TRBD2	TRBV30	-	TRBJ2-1	CAWRWTSGWSSYNEQFF	TGTGCCTGGAGATGGACTAGCGGGTGGAGCTCCTACAATGAGCAGTTCTTC
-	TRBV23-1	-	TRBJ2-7	CASSPHPGRRTCNYEQYF	TGCGCCAGCAGTCCCCACCCGGGCCGGAGGACTTGCAACTACGAGCAGTACTTC
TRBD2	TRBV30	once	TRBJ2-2	CAVPGLVPGELFF	TGTGCCGTGCCGGGACTAGTGCCCGGGGAGCTGTTTTTT
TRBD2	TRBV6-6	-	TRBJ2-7	CASSLGTSGIYEQYF	TGTGCCAGCAGTTTGGGGACTAGCGGAATCTACGAGCAGTACTTC
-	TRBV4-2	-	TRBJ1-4	CASSRGVNEKLFF	TGTGCCAGCAGCCGGGGAGTTAATGAAAAACTGTTTTTT
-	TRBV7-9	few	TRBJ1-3	CASSPILIAGNTIYF	TGTGCCAGCAGCCCTATTCTAATCGCTGGAAACACCATATATTTT
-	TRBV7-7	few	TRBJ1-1	CASSPNMNTEAFF	TGTGCTAGCAGCCCTAATATGAACACTGAAGCTTTCTTT
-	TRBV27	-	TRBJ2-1	CASRPPVYNEQFF	TGTGCCAGCAGGCCCCCGGTTTACAATGAGCAGTTCTTC
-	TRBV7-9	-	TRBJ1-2	CASSLTQGGIDYGYTF	TGTGCCAGCAGCTTAACCCAGGGTGGAATCGACTATGGCTACACCTTC
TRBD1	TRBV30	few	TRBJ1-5	CAWSGPGGQPQHF	TGTGCCTGGAGTGGGCCAGGGGGACAGCCCCAGCATTTT
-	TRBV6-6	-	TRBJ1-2	CASIPSGTNYGYTF	TGTGCCAGCATCCCCTCAGGGACCAACTATGGCTACACCTTC
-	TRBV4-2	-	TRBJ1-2	CASSQDDGGANYGYTF	TGTGCCAGCAGCCAAGATGATGGGGGGGCAAACTATGGCTACACCTTC
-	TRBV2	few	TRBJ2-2	CASSVNTGELFF	TGTGCCAGCAGCGTAAACACCGGGGAGCTGTTTTTT
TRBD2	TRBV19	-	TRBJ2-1	CASSLGTSGRVEQFF	TGTGCCAGTAGTCTCGGGACTAGCGGGAGGGTTGAGCAGTTCTTC
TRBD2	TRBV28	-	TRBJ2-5	CASSYGASGGFPTQYF	TGTGCCAGCAGTTACGGGGCTAGCGGGGGGTTCCCGACCCAGTACTTC
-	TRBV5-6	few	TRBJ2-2	CASSFPNTGELFF	TGTGCCAGCAGCTTCCCCAACACCGGGGAGCTGTTTTTT
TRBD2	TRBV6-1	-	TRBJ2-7	CASSEGTSGSYEQYF	TGTGCCAGCAGTGAAGGGACTAGCGGCTCCTACGAGCAGTACTTC
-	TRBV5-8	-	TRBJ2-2	CASSELGGSTGELFF	TGTGCCAGCAGCGAGCTCGGCGGATCCACCGGGGAGCTGTTTTTT
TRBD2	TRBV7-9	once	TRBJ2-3	CASSGLVGPDTQYF	TGTGCCAGCAGCGGACTAGTTGGTCCAGATACGCAGTATTTT
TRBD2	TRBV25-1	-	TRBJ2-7	CASSPGLAEYEQYF	TGTGCCAGCAGCCCGGGACTAGCGGAATACGAGCAGTACTTC
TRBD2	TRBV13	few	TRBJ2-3	CASSLAGGADTQYF	TGTGCCAGCAGCTTGGCGGGAGGAGCAGATACGCAGTATTTT